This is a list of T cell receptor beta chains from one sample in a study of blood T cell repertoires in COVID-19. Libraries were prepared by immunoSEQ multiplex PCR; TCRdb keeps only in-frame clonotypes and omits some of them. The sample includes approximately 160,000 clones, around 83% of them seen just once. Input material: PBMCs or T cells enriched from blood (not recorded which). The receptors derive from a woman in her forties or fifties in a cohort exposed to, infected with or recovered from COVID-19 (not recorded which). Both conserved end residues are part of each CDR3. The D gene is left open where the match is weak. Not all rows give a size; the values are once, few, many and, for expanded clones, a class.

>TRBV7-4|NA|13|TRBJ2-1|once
CASSLVVYNEQFF
TGTGCCAGCAGCTTGGTAGTTTACAATGAGCAGTTCTTC
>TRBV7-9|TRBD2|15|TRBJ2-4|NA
CASSLVSGVQNIQYF
TGTGCCAGCAGCTTAGTTAGCGGGGTCCAAAACATTCAGTACTTC
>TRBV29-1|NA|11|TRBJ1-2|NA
CSVEQGYGYTF
TGCAGCGTTGAGCAGGGCTATGGCTACACCTTC
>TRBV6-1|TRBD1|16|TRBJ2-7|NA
CASSEAPGQGGYEQYF
TGTGCCAGCAGTGAAGCGCCGGGACAGGGTGGGTACGAGCAGTACTTC
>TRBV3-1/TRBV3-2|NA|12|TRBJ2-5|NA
CASFRDPETQYF
TGTGCCAGTTTTCGGGATCCGGAGACCCAGTACTTC
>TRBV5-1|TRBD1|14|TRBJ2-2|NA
CASSRTGDTGELFF
TGCGCCAGCAGCCGGACAGGGGACACCGGGGAGCTGTTTTTT
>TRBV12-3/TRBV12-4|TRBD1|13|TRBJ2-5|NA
CASSKDRQETQYF
TGTGCCAGCAGCAAGGACAGGCAAGAGACCCAGTACTTC
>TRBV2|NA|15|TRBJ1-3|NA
CASSDGKGRGNTIYF
TGTGCCAGCAGTGACGGGAAGGGGAGGGGAAACACCATATATTTT
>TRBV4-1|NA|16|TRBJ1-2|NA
CASSRRTDRTNYGYTF
TGCGCCAGCAGCCGAAGGACGGACAGAACTAACTATGGCTACACCTTC
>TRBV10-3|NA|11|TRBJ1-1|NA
CAISEQGKAFF
TGTGCCATCAGTGAACAGGGTAAAGCTTTCTTT
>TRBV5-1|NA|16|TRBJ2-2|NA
CASSLEGVLGTGELFF
TGCGCCAGCAGCCTGGAGGGGGTGTTGGGCACCGGGGAGCTGTTTTTT
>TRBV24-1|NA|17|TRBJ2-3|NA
CATSDPLSVRGTDTQYF
TGTGCCACCAGTGATCCCTTGTCAGTCCGGGGGACAGATACGCAGTATTTT
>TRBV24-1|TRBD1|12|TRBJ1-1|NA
CATSDRQGGAFF
TGTGCCACCAGTGATCGACAGGGTGGGGCTTTCTTT